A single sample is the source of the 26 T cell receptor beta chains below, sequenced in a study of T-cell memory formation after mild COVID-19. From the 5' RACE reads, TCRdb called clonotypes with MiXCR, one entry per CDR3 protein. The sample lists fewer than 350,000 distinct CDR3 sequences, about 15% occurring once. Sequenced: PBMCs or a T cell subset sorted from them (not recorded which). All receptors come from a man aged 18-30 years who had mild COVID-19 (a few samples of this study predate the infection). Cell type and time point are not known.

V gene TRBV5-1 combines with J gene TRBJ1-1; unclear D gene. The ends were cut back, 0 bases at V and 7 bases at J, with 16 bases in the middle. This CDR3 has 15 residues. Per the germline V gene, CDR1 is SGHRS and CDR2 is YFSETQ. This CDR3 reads CASSLAPRGLGEAFF. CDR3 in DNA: TGCGCCAGCAGCTTGGCTCCGCGGGGATTGGGTGAAGCTTTCTTT.

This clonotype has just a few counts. DNA of the CDR3: TGTGCCAGCTCCGTACTGGGCGGGGGGGCAACCTACAATGAGCAGTTCTTC. It encodes CASSVLGGGATYNEQFF. The chain recombines TRBV18 with TRBJ2-1; the match to TRBD2 covers 9 bases. Germline-derived CDR1 and CDR2 are KGHSH and LQKENI. The V segment lost 6 bases and the J segment 2 bases; nucleotides outside the gene matches: 11. The CDR3 extends over 17 amino acids.

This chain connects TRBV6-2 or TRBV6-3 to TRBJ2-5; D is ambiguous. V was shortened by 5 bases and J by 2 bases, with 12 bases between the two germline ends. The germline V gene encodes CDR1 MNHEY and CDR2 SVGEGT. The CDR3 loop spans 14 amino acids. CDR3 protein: CASSLSLEQETQYF. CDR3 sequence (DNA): TGTGCCAGCAGTCTATCACTTGAGCAAGAGACCCAGTACTTC.

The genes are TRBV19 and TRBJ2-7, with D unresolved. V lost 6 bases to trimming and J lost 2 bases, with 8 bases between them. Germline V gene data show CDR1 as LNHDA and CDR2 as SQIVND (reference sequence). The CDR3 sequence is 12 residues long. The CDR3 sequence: CASSGFPYEQYF. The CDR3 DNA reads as TGTGCCAGTAGCGGTTTCCCCTACGAGCAGTACTTC. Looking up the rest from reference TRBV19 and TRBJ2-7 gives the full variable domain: DGGITQSPKYLFRKEGQNVTLSCEQNLNHDAMYWYRQDPGQGLRLIYYSQIVNDFQKGDIAEGYSVSREKKESFPLTVTSAQKNPTAFYLCASSGFPYEQYFGPGTRLTVT.

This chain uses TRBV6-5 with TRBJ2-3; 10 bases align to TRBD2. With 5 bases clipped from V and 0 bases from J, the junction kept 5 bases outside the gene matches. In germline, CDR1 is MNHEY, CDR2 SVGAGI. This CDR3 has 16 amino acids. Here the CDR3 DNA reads TGTGCCAGCAGTACCCTAGCGGGGGCGAGCACAGATACGCAGTATTTT. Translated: CASSTLAGASTDTQYF.

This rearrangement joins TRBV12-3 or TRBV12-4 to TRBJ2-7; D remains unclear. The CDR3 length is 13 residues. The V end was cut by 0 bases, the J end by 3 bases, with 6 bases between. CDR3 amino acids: CASSLAAYYEQYF. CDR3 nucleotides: TGTGCCAGCAGTTTAGCGGCGTACTACGAGCAGTACTTC.

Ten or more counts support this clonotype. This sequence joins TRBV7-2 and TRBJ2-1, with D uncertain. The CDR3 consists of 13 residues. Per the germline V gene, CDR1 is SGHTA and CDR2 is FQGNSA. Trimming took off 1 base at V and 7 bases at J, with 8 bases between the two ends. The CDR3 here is CASSLEAENEQFF. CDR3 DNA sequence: TGTGCCAGCAGCTTAGAGGCGGAAAATGAGCAGTTCTTC.

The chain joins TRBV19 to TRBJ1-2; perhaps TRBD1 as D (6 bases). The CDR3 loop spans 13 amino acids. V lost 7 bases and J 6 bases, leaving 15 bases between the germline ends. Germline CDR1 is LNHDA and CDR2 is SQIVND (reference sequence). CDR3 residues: CASTPGQRDGYTF. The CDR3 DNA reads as TGTGCCAGTACTCCTGGACAGAGGGATGGCTACACCTTC.

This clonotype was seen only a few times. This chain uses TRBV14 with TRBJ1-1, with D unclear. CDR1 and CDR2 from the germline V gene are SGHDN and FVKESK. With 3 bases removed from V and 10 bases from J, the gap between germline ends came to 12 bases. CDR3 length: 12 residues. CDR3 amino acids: CASSQDPRGAFF. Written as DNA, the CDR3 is TGTGCCAGCAGCCAGGACCCTCGGGGAGCTTTCTTT.

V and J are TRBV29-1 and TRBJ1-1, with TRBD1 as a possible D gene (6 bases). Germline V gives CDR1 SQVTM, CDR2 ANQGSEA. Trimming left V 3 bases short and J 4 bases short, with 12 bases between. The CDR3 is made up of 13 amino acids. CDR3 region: CSVEAQGGTEAFF. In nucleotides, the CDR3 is TGCAGCGTTGAGGCACAGGGCGGCACTGAAGCTTTCTTT.

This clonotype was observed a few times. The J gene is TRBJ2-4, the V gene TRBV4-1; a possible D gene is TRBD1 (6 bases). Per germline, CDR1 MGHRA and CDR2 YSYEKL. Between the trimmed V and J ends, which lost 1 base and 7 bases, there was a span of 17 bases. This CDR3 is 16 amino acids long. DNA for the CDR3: TGCGCCAGCAGCCAAGGGGGTTCGGACAGAGGGAACATTCAGTACTTC. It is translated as CASSQGGSDRGNIQYF.

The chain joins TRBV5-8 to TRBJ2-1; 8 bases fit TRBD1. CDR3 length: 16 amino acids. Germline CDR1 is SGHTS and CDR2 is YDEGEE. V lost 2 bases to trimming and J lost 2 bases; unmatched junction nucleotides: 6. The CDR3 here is CASSFFQGATYNEQFF. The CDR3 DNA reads TGTGCCAGCAGCTTCTTCCAGGGGGCTACCTACAATGAGCAGTTCTTC. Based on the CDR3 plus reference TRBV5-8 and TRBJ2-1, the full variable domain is EAGVTQSPTHLIKTRGQQATLRCSPISGHTSVYWYQQALGLGLQFLLWYDEGEERNRGNFPPRFSGRQFPNYSSELNVNALELEDSALYLCASSFFQGATYNEQFFGPGTRLTVL.

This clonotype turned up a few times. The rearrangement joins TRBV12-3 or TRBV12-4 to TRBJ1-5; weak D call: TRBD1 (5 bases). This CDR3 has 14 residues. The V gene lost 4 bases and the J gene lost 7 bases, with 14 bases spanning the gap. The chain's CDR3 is CASSSSRQWQPQHF. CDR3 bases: TGTGCCAGCAGTTCTAGTAGACAGTGGCAGCCCCAGCATTTT.

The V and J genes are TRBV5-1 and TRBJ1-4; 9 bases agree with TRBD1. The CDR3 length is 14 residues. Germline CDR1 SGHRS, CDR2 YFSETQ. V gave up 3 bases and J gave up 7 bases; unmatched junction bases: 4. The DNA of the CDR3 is TGCGCCAGCAGCTCGGGACAGGGTATTGAAAAACTGTTTTTT. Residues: CASSSGQGIEKLFF.

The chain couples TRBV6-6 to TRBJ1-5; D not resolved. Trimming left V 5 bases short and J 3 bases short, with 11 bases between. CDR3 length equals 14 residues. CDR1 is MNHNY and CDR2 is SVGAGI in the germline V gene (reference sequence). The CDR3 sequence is CASSLTVINQPQHF. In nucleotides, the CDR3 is TGTGCCAGCAGTCTGACGGTTATCAATCAGCCCCAGCATTTT.

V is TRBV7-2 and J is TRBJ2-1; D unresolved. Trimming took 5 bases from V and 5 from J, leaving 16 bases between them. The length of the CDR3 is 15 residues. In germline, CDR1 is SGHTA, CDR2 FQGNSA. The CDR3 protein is CASSVGSLGNNEQFF. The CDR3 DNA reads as TGTGCCAGCAGCGTAGGGTCGCTGGGGAACAATGAGCAGTTCTTC.

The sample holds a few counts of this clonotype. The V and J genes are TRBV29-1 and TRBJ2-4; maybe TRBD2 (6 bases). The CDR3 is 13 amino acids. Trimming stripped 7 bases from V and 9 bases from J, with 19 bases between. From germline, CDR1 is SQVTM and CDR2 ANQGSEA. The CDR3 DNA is TGCAGCGCGCGGGGACCAGGGATAGGCATTCAGTACTTC. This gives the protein CSARGPGIGIQYF.

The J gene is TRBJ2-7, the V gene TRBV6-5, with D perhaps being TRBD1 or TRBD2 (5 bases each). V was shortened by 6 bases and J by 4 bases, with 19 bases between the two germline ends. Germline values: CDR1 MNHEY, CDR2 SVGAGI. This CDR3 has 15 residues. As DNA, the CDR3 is TGTGCCAGCAGCGATATTGGGGGTAGGATGTACGAGCAGTACTTC. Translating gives CASSDIGGRMYEQYF.

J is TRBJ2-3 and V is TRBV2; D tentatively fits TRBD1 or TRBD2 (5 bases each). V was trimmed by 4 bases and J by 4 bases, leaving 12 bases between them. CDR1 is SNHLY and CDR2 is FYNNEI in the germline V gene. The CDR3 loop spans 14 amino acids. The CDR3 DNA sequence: TGTGCCAGCAGTGGCAAAGGGGACGCAGATACGCAGTATTTT. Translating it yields CASSGKGDADTQYF.

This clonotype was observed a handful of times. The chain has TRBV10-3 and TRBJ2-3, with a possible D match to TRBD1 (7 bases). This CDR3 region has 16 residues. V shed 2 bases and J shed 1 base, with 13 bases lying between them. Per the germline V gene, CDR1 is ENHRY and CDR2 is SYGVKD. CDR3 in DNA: TGTGCCATCAGTGAGCTGGGCGGGACAGGCACAGATACGCAGTATTTT. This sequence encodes CAISELGGTGTDTQYF.

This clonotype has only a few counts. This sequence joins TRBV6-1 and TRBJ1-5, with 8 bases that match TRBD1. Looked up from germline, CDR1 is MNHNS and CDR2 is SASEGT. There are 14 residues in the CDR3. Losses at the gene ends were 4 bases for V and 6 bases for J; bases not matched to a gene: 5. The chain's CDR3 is CASSGGTGGQPQHF. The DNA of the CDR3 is TGTGCCAGCAGTGGCGGGACAGGAGGTCAGCCCCAGCATTTT.

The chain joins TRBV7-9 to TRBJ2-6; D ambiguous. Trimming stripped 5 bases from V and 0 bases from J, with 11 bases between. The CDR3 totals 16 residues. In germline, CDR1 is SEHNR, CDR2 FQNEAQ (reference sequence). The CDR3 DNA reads TGTGCCAGCAGCCCCGGACCTCCCTCTGGGGCCAACGTCCTGACTTTC. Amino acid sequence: CASSPGPPSGANVLTF.

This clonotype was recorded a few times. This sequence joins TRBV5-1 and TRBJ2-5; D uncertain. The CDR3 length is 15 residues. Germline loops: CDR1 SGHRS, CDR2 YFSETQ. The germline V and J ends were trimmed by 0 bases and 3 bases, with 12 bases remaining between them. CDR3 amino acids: CASSLELGGEETQYF. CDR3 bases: TGCGCCAGCAGCTTGGAACTCGGCGGTGAAGAGACCCAGTACTTC. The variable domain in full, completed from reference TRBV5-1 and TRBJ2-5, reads KAGVTQTPRYLIKTRGQQVTLSCSPISGHRSVSWYQQTPGQGLQFLFEYFSETQRNKGNFPGRFSGRQFSNSRSEMNVSTLELGDSALYLCASSLELGGEETQYFGPGTRLLVL.

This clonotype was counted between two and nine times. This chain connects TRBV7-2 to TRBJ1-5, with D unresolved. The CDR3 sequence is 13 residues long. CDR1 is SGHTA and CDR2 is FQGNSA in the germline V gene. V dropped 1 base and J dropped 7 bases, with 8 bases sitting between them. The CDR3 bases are TGTGCCAGCAGCTTAGGATTGGTGCAGCCCCAGCATTTT. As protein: CASSLGLVQPQHF.

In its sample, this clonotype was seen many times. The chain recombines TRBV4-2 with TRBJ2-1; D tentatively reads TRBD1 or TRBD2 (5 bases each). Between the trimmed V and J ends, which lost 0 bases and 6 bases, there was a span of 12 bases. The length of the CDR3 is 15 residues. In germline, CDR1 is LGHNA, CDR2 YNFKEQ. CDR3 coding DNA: TGTGCCAGCAGCCAAGATATGGGGGAAGGCAATGAGCAGTTCTTC. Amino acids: CASSQDMGEGNEQFF.

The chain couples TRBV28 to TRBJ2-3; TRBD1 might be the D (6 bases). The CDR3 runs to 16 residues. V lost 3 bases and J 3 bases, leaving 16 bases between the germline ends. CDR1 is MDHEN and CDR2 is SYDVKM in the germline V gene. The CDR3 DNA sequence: TGTGCCAGCAGTTTTTTGTCAGGGGCCGGTACAGATACGCAGTATTTT. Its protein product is CASSFLSGAGTDTQYF.